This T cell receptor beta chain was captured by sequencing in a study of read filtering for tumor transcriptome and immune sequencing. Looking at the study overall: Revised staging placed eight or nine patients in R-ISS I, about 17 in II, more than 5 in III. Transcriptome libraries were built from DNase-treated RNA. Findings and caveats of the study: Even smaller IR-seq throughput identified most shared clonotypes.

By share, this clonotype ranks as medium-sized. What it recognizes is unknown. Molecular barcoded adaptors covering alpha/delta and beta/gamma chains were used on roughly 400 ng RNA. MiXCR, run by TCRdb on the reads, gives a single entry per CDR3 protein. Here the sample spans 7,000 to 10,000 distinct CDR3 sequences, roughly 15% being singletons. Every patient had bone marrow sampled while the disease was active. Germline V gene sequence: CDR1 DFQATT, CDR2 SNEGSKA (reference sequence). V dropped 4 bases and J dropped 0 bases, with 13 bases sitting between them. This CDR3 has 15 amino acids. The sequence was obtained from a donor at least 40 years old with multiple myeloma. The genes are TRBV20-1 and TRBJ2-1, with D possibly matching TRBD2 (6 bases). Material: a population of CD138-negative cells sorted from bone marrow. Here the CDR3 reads CSATLAVSSYNEQFF. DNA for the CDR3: TGCAGTGCTACCTTAGCGGTTAGCTCCTACAATGAGCAGTTCTTC.